The 10 T cell receptor beta chains reported below all come from one sample, sequenced in a study of control samples from healthy donors and cancer patients. Assay: immunoSEQ multiplex PCR; the TCRdb copy retains only in-frame clones and omits some. Counted here are roughly 180,000 clones, 80% to 95% occurring once; the ten biggest clones make up 2%. The sequenced sample consisted of blood. These receptors were taken from a woman in her 40s in good health.

The chain uses TRBV20-1 and TRBJ2-7, with D unresolved. Deletions cut 3 bases from V and 2 bases from J, with 14 bases between. There are 14 residues in the CDR3. Germline lookup yields CDR1 DFQATT and CDR2 SNEGSKA (reference sequence). CDR3 DNA: TGCAGTGCTAGTGCAGAACTATTCCCCTACGAGCAGTACTTC. Translation gives CSASAELFPYEQYF.

The gene calls are TRBV5-1 and TRBJ2-3; D gene unclear. Deletions cut 2 bases from V and 2 bases from J, with 9 bases between. Germline-derived CDR1 and CDR2 are SGHRS and YFSETQ. The CDR3 has 14 residues. CDR3 region: CASSFQAVTDTQYF. Written as DNA, the CDR3 is TGCGCCAGCAGCTTCCAAGCAGTCACAGATACGCAGTATTTT.

This clone has only one observation. The chain is built from TRBV10-3 and TRBJ2-2; 7 positions match TRBD1. The CDR3 sequence is 17 residues long. Germline CDR1 and CDR2: ENHRY and SYGVKD. The junction had 7 bases not matched to a gene; V was cut back by 2 bases and J by 1 base. CDR3 region: CAISEIGGTVNTGELFF. CDR3 bases: TGTGCCATCAGTGAGATCGGTGGGACAGTGAACACCGGGGAGCTGTTTTTT.

This clone was observed a single time. This chain uses TRBV5-1 with TRBJ1-3; 11 bases fit TRBD1. CDR1 and CDR2 from the germline V gene are SGHRS and YFSETQ. V shed 6 bases, J shed 4 bases, and the junction held 33 bases outside the gene matches. This CDR3 spans 24 amino acids. As DNA, the CDR3 is TGCGCCAGCATCGATAAAGGAGATGGGTTTCCGGGACAGGGGGATCGGGGACTGGGAAACACCATATATTTT. Translation: CASIDKGDGFPGQGDRGLGNTIYF.

The V call is TRBV3-1 (or the pseudogene TRBV3-2), the J call TRBJ1-4; D call uncertain. V lost 1 base, J lost 4 bases, and 7 bases lay in between. This CDR3 has 14 residues. Germline CDR1 LGHDT, CDR2 YNNKEL (reference sequence). In nucleotides, the CDR3 is TGTGCCAGCAGCCAAGTCGATAGTAATGAAAAACTGTTTTTT. Residues: CASSQVDSNEKLFF.

This clone appeared a few times. The rearrangement links TRBV4-1 to TRBJ2-4, with TRBD1 as a possible D gene (5 bases). V lost 4 bases and J lost 7, with 20 bases in between. This CDR3 is 16 amino acids long. Germline V gene sequence: CDR1 MGHRA, CDR2 YSYEKL. Here the CDR3 DNA reads TGCGCCAGCAGCCGCCAGAAGGGGCCTGCCGGGAACATTCAGTACTTC. This gives the protein CASSRQKGPAGNIQYF.

CDR3 sequence: CASSQGQLLYEQYF. In DNA form, the CDR3 reads TGTGCCAGCAGCCAGGGACAGCTTCTTTACGAGCAGTACTTC. The chain is built from TRBV21-1 and TRBJ2-7; the table's D gene call, TRBD1, was not cross checked with the DNA. TRBV21-1 is a recognized pseudogene. The CDR3 totals 14 residues.

V usage is TRBV18 and J usage is TRBJ1-4; D is possibly TRBD1 (6 bases). The CDR3 is 15 amino acids. Germline CDR1 reads KGHSH; CDR2 reads LQKENI. V gave up 5 bases and J gave up 0 bases, with 10 bases separating them. CDR3 in amino acids: CASSITGTTNEKLFF. The CDR3 bases are TGTGCCAGCTCAATAACAGGGACAACTAATGAAAAACTGTTTTTT. Complete variable domain (other parts from reference TRBV18 and TRBJ1-4): NAGVMQNPRHLVRRRGQEARLRCSPMKGHSHVYWYRQLPEEGLKFMVYLQKENIIDESGMPKERFSAEFPKEGPSILRIQQVVRGDSAAYFCASSITGTTNEKLFFGSGTQLSVL.

The V call is TRBV5-4, the J call TRBJ1-1, with 7 bases that match TRBD1. Germline V lookup: CDR1 SGHNT, CDR2 YYREEE (reference sequence). Germline trimming cut 4 bases from V and 6 bases from J; bases unmatched to any gene: 9. This CDR3 has 14 residues. CDR3 in amino acids: CASSPGGLGAEAFF. CDR3 DNA: TGTGCCAGCAGCCCAGGGGGACTTGGCGCTGAAGCTTTCTTT. Drawing the rest from reference TRBV5-4 and TRBJ1-1, the complete variable domain is ETGVTQSPTHLIKTRGQQVTLRCSSQSGHNTVSWYQQALGQGPQFIFQYYREEENGRGNFPPRFSGLQFPNYSSELNVNALELDDSALYLCASSPGGLGAEAFFGQGTRLTVV.

This chain links TRBV3-1 (or the pseudogene TRBV3-2) with TRBJ2-3, with 10 bases that match TRBD2. Germline CDR1 reads LGHDT; CDR2 reads YNNKEL (reference sequence). This CDR3 is built from 17 residues. Trimming cost V 2 bases and J 6 bases; bases outside gene matches: 11. CDR3 sequence (DNA): TGTGCCAGCAGCCAATCTGAGGCTCGACTAGCGGGCGATACGCAGTATTTT. Residues: CASSQSEARLAGDTQYF.